This TCR beta chain came from a study of blood T cells in healthy people across ages. Overall study context: Per every two T cells, about one barcoded beta molecule was captured by template switching.

Next came a second PCR, run for roughly 6 to 11 cycles, which used a sample-barcoded 5' primer along with a J-beta primer mix. Using its own MiXCR run on the 5' RACE reads, TCRdb lists one record per CDR3 protein. Of around 780,000 distinct CDR3 sequences detected, roughly three fifths appear once; the ten largest clones hold more than 25%. Notes on the study in general: With naive T cell percentage, TCR beta diversity showed a strong correlation.

Notes on this clonotype: Antigen unknown.

This CDR3 comprises 14 residues. Germline lookup yields CDR1 DFQATT and CDR2 SNEGSKA (reference sequence). The V and J ends lost 0 bases and 4 bases respectively, with 10 bases between them. The sequence was collected from a man aged 40-50 years in good health. Sequencing used blood. The chain links TRBV20-1 to TRBJ2-1; possible D gene TRBD2, 5 bases. The CDR3 reads CSARDSLAYNEQFF. DNA for the CDR3: TGCAGTGCTAGAGATTCCCTAGCTTACAATGAGCAGTTCTTC.